This entry lists 23 T cell receptor beta chains sequenced from one sample in a study of OX40 agonist ivuxolimab in advanced cancers. Repertoires were generated with immunoSEQ multiplex PCR, while TCRdb's copy carries only in-frame clones and drops some. The table records around 53,000 clones, roughly 79% of them present only once. The sequences come from CD4+ or CD8+ T cells sorted from blood, collected in a trial of the OX40 agonist ivuxolimab. These receptors were taken from an adult with an advanced solid tumor such as melanoma, head and neck, liver or kidney cancer.

This clone has a single count. The chain couples TRBV5-1 to TRBJ2-5, with D unclear. The CDR3 spans 14 residues. Germline V gene sequence: CDR1 SGHRS, CDR2 YFSETQ. The V end lost 7 bases, the J end lost 2 bases, and 15 bases lay between the germline ends. CDR3 residues: CASRKRDTQETQYF. The CDR3 coding sequence is TGCGCCAGCCGGAAGCGAGACACACAAGAGACCCAGTACTTC.

V and J are TRBV18 and TRBJ1-4, with TRBD1 identical over 9 bases. The CDR3 covers 15 residues. CDR1 is KGHSH, CDR2 LQKENI, per germline. With 6 bases clipped from V and 8 bases from J, the junction kept 10 bases outside the gene matches. CDR3 in amino acids: CASSFSGQGEEKLFF. In nucleotides, the CDR3 is TGTGCCAGCTCCTTCTCGGGACAGGGCGAGGAAAAACTGTTTTTT.

V usage is TRBV5-8 and J usage is TRBJ2-7; 13 nucleotides align to TRBD2. The trim removed 4 bases at V and 6 bases at J, leaving 7 bases unmatched. CDR1 and CDR2 (germline): SGHTS, YDEGEE. The CDR3 consists of 15 residues. CDR3 in amino acids: CASSPRLAGGSEQYF. The CDR3 coding sequence is TGTGCCAGCAGCCCGCGACTAGCGGGAGGAAGCGAGCAGTACTTC.

This rearrangement joins TRBV6-1 to TRBJ1-3; possible D gene TRBD1, 5 bases. In germline, CDR1 is MNHNS, CDR2 SASEGT. The CDR3 contains 14 residues. Between the trimmed V and J ends, which lost 6 bases and 0 bases, there was a span of 9 bases. The chain's CDR3 is CASSDSLSGNTIYF. The CDR3 nucleotides are TGTGCCAGCAGCGACAGTCTCTCTGGAAACACCATATATTTT.

The chain joins TRBV5-1 to TRBJ2-3; D is unresolved. Germline values: CDR1 SGHRS, CDR2 YFSETQ. CDR3 length equals 12 residues. V was clipped by 0 bases and J by 4 bases, with 3 bases between them. For the CDR3, the DNA is TGCGCCAGCAGCTTGGGGTCAGATACGCAGTATTTT. Residues: CASSLGSDTQYF.

V usage is TRBV27 and J usage is TRBJ2-3; 10 bases are a match to TRBD2. Trimming cost V 7 bases and J 4 bases; bases outside gene matches: 11. The germline V gene has CDR1 MNHEY and CDR2 SMNVEV (reference sequence). The CDR3 has 16 amino acids. CDR3 protein: CASTISSGRAPDTQYF. The CDR3 nucleotides read TGTGCCAGCACCATCTCCAGCGGGAGGGCACCAGATACGCAGTATTTT.

J is TRBJ2-4 and V is TRBV19, with D perhaps TRBD1 (6 bases). Germline CDR1 LNHDA, CDR2 SQIVND (reference sequence). The CDR3 covers 14 residues. Trimming removed 5 bases from V and 1 base from J, with 9 bases in between. The CDR3 sequence is CASSVQGAKNIQYF. CDR3 nucleotides: TGTGCCAGTAGTGTCCAGGGGGCCAAAAACATTCAGTACTTC.

The chain is built from TRBV7-2 and TRBJ2-7; D may be TRBD2 (6 bases). The germline V gene encodes CDR1 SGHTA and CDR2 FQGNSA. Trimming took 2 bases from V and 9 from J, leaving 23 bases between them. The CDR3 length is 16 residues. The CDR3 protein is CASSLRGETVLSWQYF. In nucleotides, the CDR3 is TGTGCCAGCAGCTTACGCGGGGAAACTGTTTTGAGTTGGCAGTACTTC.

V gene TRBV28 combines with J gene TRBJ2-4; D call uncertain. V lost 6 bases, J lost 0 bases, and 27 bases lay in between. Germline assignment: CDR1 MDHEN and CDR2 SYDVKM. The CDR3 extends over 20 amino acids. The CDR3 here is CASRPSSVILRNIAKNIQYF. The CDR3 DNA reads as TGTGCCAGCAGACCCTCTTCGGTGATTCTCAGAAACATAGCCAAAAACATTCAGTACTTC.

The gene calls are TRBV7-2 and TRBJ2-7; 15 nucleotides agree with TRBD2. This CDR3 has 17 amino acids. Per the germline V gene, CDR1 is SGHTA and CDR2 is FQGNSA. The V and J ends lost 3 bases and 2 bases, in that order; junction bases with no gene match: 5. For the CDR3, the DNA is TGTGCCAGCAGCTTGCGGACTAGCGGGGGGGCGGCCTACGAGCAGTACTTC. It translates to CASSLRTSGGAAYEQYF. Full variable domain (outside the CDR3, taken from reference TRBV7-2 and TRBJ2-7): GAGVSQSPSNKVTEKGKDVELRCDPISGHTALYWYRQSLGQGLEFLIYFQGNSAPDKSGLPSDRFSAERTGGSVSTLTIQRTQQEDSAVYLCASSLRTSGGAAYEQYFGPGTRLTVT.

The rearrangement links TRBV19 to TRBJ1-2; no reliable D call. The CDR3 covers 14 residues. V was trimmed by 1 base and J by 8 bases, leaving 14 bases between them. Germline values: CDR1 LNHDA, CDR2 SQIVND (reference sequence). CDR3 amino acids: CASSIGADLGGYTF. The CDR3 DNA reads TGTGCCAGTAGTATAGGGGCGGATCTCGGGGGCTACACCTTC.

J is TRBJ2-7 and V is TRBV7-9; the match to TRBD2 covers 7 bases. This CDR3 region has 16 residues. V was clipped by 5 bases and J by 1 base; unmatched bases: 11. The V gene's germline CDR1 is SEHNR and CDR2 FQNEAQ (reference sequence). CDR3 bases: TGTGCCAGCAGCGGGGGAGGGAGGGTCCTATCCTACGAGCAGTACTTC. It codes for CASSGGGRVLSYEQYF.

Only one count was recorded for this clone. The V call is TRBV5-6, the J call TRBJ2-7; D unclear. Per germline, CDR1 SGHDT and CDR2 YYEEEE. The CDR3 totals 13 residues. V was pared by 4 bases and J by 2 bases, with 10 bases between. In nucleotides, the CDR3 is TGTGCCAGCAGCCCTTGGTATACCTACGAGCAGTACTTC. As protein: CASSPWYTYEQYF.

A note on this clone: Other nucleotide sequences in the sample specify the same CDR3. The chain links TRBV7-2 to TRBJ1-5; TRBD1 might be the D (6 bases). V lost 5 bases, J lost 0 bases, and 11 bases lay in between. Germline CDR1 SGHTA, CDR2 FQGNSA. This CDR3 is 15 amino acids long. The CDR3 loop reads CASSAQQGSNQPQHF. The CDR3, as DNA: TGTGCCAGCAGCGCACAACAGGGTAGCAATCAGCCCCAGCATTTT.

This clone was observed once. The J gene is TRBJ2-7, the V gene TRBV28; TRBD1 matches at 10 bases. The CDR3 extends over 13 amino acids. Germline trimming cut 7 bases from V and 4 bases from J; bases unmatched to any gene: 4. CDR1 MDHEN and CDR2 SYDVKM come from the germline V gene. The CDR3 DNA follows: TGTGCCAGCATTCCGGGACAGGGGTACGAGCAGTACTTC. Translating gives CASIPGQGYEQYF.

V and J are TRBV11-2 and TRBJ2-2; no clear D gene. Germline-derived CDR1 and CDR2 are SGHAT and FQNNGV. The CDR3 loop spans 14 amino acids. V lost 4 bases and J 0 bases, leaving 6 bases between the germline ends. The CDR3 bases are TGTGCCAGCAGCTCTGGGGCGAACACCGGGGAGCTGTTTTTT. Translated: CASSSGANTGELFF.

CDR3 DNA sequence: TGTGCCAGTGGGGCGGGGGCGCTTGAGCGCGAGCAGTTCTTC. Protein: CASGAGALEREQFF. The chain carries TRBV5-6 and TRBJ2-1; tentative D call: TRBD2 (7 bases). The V gene lost 8 bases and the J gene lost 10 bases, with 22 bases spanning the gap. This CDR3 has 14 residues. Germline V gene lookup returns CDR1 SGHDT and CDR2 YYEEEE.

This clone was counted a single time. The chain employs TRBV5-4 and TRBJ2-3, with 7 bases lining up with TRBD2. Germline CDR1 is SGHNT and CDR2 is YYREEE (reference sequence). The CDR3 has 15 amino acids. J lost 4 bases, V lost 4 bases, and 9 bases had no gene match. In DNA, the CDR3 is TGTGCCAGCAGCCGGCGTTCGGGAGGCGCAGATACGCAGTATTTT. Residues: CASSRRSGGADTQYF.

This clone appeared a few times. The rearrangement joins TRBV19 to TRBJ2-1; the match to TRBD2 covers 10 bases. CDR3 length: 14 amino acids. Germline CDR1 and CDR2: LNHDA and SQIVND (reference sequence). V gave up 6 bases and J gave up 3 bases; unmatched junction bases: 2. CDR3 region: CASRRTSGYNEQFF. The CDR3 region has the DNA TGTGCCAGTAGACGGACTAGCGGCTACAATGAGCAGTTCTTC.

The V gene is TRBV27, the J gene TRBJ1-3; 9 nucleotides agree with TRBD1. This CDR3 comprises 16 residues. V gave up 2 bases and J gave up 0 bases; unmatched junction bases: 2. Germline V lookup: CDR1 MNHEY, CDR2 SMNVEV (reference sequence). CDR3 residues: CASSLVGQGSGNTIYF. The CDR3 DNA reads as TGTGCCAGCAGTTTAGTGGGACAGGGCTCTGGAAACACCATATATTTT.

V is TRBV7-6 and J is TRBJ1-1; 7 bases are shared with TRBD1. The V segment lost 0 bases and the J segment 7 bases; nucleotides outside the gene matches: 8. Germline V CDR1 and CDR2: SGHVS, FNYEAQ. The CDR3 is made up of 15 amino acids. Here the CDR3 DNA reads TGTGCCAGCAGCTTAGCCGTGTCAGGGGGGGGTGAAGCTTTCTTT. Translated: CASSLAVSGGGEAFF.

This rearrangement joins TRBV6-6 to TRBJ2-1; 7 bases fit TRBD2. The CDR3 loop spans 11 amino acids. Germline CDR1 reads MNHNY; CDR2 reads SVGAGI (reference sequence). The J segment lost 15 bases and the V segment lost 2 bases, leaving 4 bases of the junction unmatched. The CDR3 region has the DNA TGTGCCAGCAGTTACGGGAGGGTACGGTTCTTC. Residues: CASSYGRVRFF.

The chain carries TRBV18 and TRBJ2-7; maybe TRBD2 (7 bases). CDR3 length: 14 amino acids. Germline V lookup: CDR1 KGHSH, CDR2 LQKENI. Between the trimmed V and J ends, which lost 2 bases and 4 bases, there was a span of 12 bases. The CDR3 region is CASSPSRGGYEQYF. CDR3 sequence (DNA): TGTGCCAGCTCACCAAGTAGGGGGGGGTACGAGCAGTACTTC.